This is a list of T cell receptor beta chains from one sample in a study of cytomegalovirus exposure and HLA in healthy donors. The protocol was immunoSEQ multiplex PCR, while the TCRdb copy is restricted to in-frame clones and leaves out a portion. This sample contains around 160,000 clones. Sequencing was carried out using PBMCs. Receptors were obtained from a woman between 50 and 59 years old in good health and CMV-seronegative. CDR3s include the opening cysteine and the closing phenylalanine or tryptophan. A D gene is named only where the DNA matches it firmly.

J: TRBJ2-1; D: NA; length: 12; V: TRBV2; DNA: TGTGCCAGCAGAGGGGGTAGGGGTGAGCAGTTCTTC; CDR3: CASRGGRGEQFF
J: TRBJ2-7; D: TRBD2; length: 13; V: TRBV28; DNA: TGTGCCGGAGCTAGCGGGCCCTCCTACGAGCAGTACTTC; CDR3: CAGASGPSYEQYF
J: TRBJ1-1; D: TRBD1; length: 13; V: TRBV25-1; DNA: TGTGCCAGCACGGGACAGGGGGCCGGAGGAGCTTTCTTT; CDR3: CASTGQGAGGAFF
J: TRBJ1-4; D: TRBD1; length: 18; V: TRBV27; DNA: TGTGCCAGCAGTGGGCCCGGGACAGCGCATGCAACTAATGAAAAACTGTTTTTT; CDR3: CASSGPGTAHATNEKLFF
J: TRBJ2-7; D: NA; length: 15; V: TRBV5-1; DNA: TGCGCCAGCAGCTTAGGTCAGGACAGCTCCTACGAGCAGTACTTC; CDR3: CASSLGQDSSYEQYF
J: TRBJ2-5; D: NA; length: 10; V: TRBV6-1; DNA: TGTGCCAGCACTGGCGAGACCCAGTACTTC; CDR3: CASTGETQYF
J: TRBJ1-2; D: NA; length: 15; V: TRBV18; DNA: TGTGCCAGCTCAGCCCTTCGGGGGGTGGACTATGGCTACACCTTC; CDR3: CASSALRGVDYGYTF
J: TRBJ1-2; D: TRBD1; length: 14; V: TRBV28; DNA: TGTGCCACCGAAAGGGACAGGGTTCTCTATGGCTACACCTTC; CDR3: CATERDRVLYGYTF
J: TRBJ1-2; D: NA; length: 12; V: TRBV30; DNA: TGTGCCTGGAGTCCGACATTTTATGGCTACACCTTC; CDR3: CAWSPTFYGYTF
J: TRBJ1-5; D: TRBD1; length: 15; V: TRBV28; DNA: TGTGCCAGCAGAACCGGACAGGGGTGGAACCAGCCCCAGCATTTT; CDR3: CASRTGQGWNQPQHF
J: TRBJ2-3; D: TRBD1; length: 15; V: TRBV2; DNA: TGTGCCAGCAGGGGAGACAGGGTTGGCACAGATACGCAGTATTTT; CDR3: CASRGDRVGTDTQYF
J: TRBJ2-3; D: NA; length: 16; V: TRBV28; DNA: TGTGCCAGCGCATGGGGCCCCCGGAGCCACACAGATACGCAGTATTTT; CDR3: CASAWGPRSHTDTQYF
J: TRBJ1-2; D: NA; length: 15; V: TRBV6-4; DNA: TGTGCCAGCAGGCCCGCGGCGTGGGGGCCTTATGGCTACACCTTC; CDR3: CASRPAAWGPYGYTF
J: TRBJ2-1; D: TRBD2; length: 18; V: TRBV5-6; DNA: TGTGCCAGCAGCTTGGCCGGCGCTAGCGGAAGCGCCTACAATGAGCAGTTCTTC; CDR3: CASSLAGASGSAYNEQFF
J: TRBJ2-1; D: NA; length: 16; V: TRBV18; DNA: TGTGCCAGCTCACCACCGGAGGGACTCTCCTACAATGAGCAGTTCTTC; CDR3: CASSPPEGLSYNEQFF
J: TRBJ2-1; D: TRBD1; length: 15; V: TRBV9; DNA: TGTGCCAGCAGCGTAAGCCCCTCTCAGGGGGATGAGCAGTTCTTC; CDR3: CASSVSPSQGDEQFF
J: TRBJ2-7; D: TRBD2; length: 18; V: TRBV5-1; DNA: TGCGCCAGCAGCTTGATGTCCCCGTCTAGCGGGGGATCCTACGAGCAGTACTTC; CDR3: CASSLMSPSSGGSYEQYF
J: TRBJ2-5; D: TRBD1; length: 14; V: TRBV10-3; DNA: TGTGCCATCAGCTTGGGACAGGGGGAAGAGACCCAGTACTTC; CDR3: CAISLGQGEETQYF
J: TRBJ1-2; D: NA; length: 12; V: TRBV30; DNA: TGTGCCTTGACAGTTTCTAACTATGGCTACACCTTC; CDR3: CALTVSNYGYTF
J: TRBJ2-3; D: TRBD2; length: 16; V: TRBV7-3; DNA: TGTGCCAGCAGCTTAATGGGCGGGGGGGCAGGAGATACGCAGTATTTT; CDR3: CASSLMGGGAGDTQYF
J: TRBJ1-2; D: NA; length: 16; V: TRBV7-6; DNA: TGTGCCAGCAGCTTGTACCCAGGGGCCGGTAACTATGGCTACACCTTC; CDR3: CASSLYPGAGNYGYTF
J: TRBJ2-1; D: NA; length: 15; V: TRBV29-1; DNA: TGCAGCGTTAATCCCTCAGGGGCAAACTACAATGAGCAGTTCTTC; CDR3: CSVNPSGANYNEQFF
J: TRBJ2-4; D: NA; length: 14; V: TRBV10-2; DNA: TGCGCCAGCAGGACAGCTTCTTCCAAAAACATTCAGTACTTC; CDR3: CASRTASSKNIQYF
J: TRBJ2-7; D: NA; length: 19; V: TRBV13; DNA: TGTGCCAGCAGCCATAAGGGACATCCCGAAGTACACGGCTCCTACGAGCAGTACTTC; CDR3: CASSHKGHPEVHGSYEQYF
J: TRBJ1-5; D: NA; length: 15; V: TRBV4-2; DNA: TGTGCCAGCAGCCAAGATTGGGCTTTCGGTCAGCCCCAGCATTTT; CDR3: CASSQDWAFGQPQHF
J: TRBJ1-1; D: NA; length: 14; V: TRBV4-1; DNA: TGCGCCAGCAGCCACTTGGACAGGAACACTGAAGCTTTCTTT; CDR3: CASSHLDRNTEAFF
J: TRBJ1-5; D: TRBD1; length: 14; V: TRBV2; DNA: TGTGCCAGCATGGGGACAGGCCGCAATCAGCCCCAGCATTTT; CDR3: CASMGTGRNQPQHF
J: TRBJ1-3; D: TRBD1; length: 11; V: TRBV6-1; DNA: TGTGCCAGCAACTTTTGGACAGGAATATATTTT; CDR3: CASNFWTGIYF
J: TRBJ2-7; D: NA; length: 15; V: TRBV4-2; DNA: TGTGCCAGCAGCCAGGGGGTGGACAGAAGCTACGAGCAGTACTTC; CDR3: CASSQGVDRSYEQYF
J: TRBJ1-4; D: NA; length: 14; V: TRBV18; DNA: TGTGCCAGCTCACTACAGGGCTCTTACGAAAAACTGTTTTTT; CDR3: CASSLQGSYEKLFF
J: TRBJ1-2; D: NA; length: 13; V: TRBV19; DNA: TGTGCCAGTAGTTATGACACAAACTATGGCTACACCTTC; CDR3: CASSYDTNYGYTF
J: TRBJ2-5; D: NA; length: 18; V: TRBV19; DNA: TGTGCCAGTAGTACCTTCAAGGCCCTACAGGGATCACAAGAGACCCAGTACTTC; CDR3: CASSTFKALQGSQETQYF
J: TRBJ2-7; D: TRBD1; length: 13; V: TRBV6-6; DNA: TGTGCCAGCGAGCAGGGGGCCCCCTACGAGCAGTACTTC; CDR3: CASEQGAPYEQYF
J: TRBJ2-1; D: TRBD2; length: 14; V: TRBV10-3; DNA: TGTGCCATCAGTGACGGGACTAGCGTGAATGAGCAGTTCTTC; CDR3: CAISDGTSVNEQFF
J: TRBJ1-5; D: TRBD1; length: 16; V: TRBV28; DNA: TGTGCCAGCAAGACTGGGACAGGGTGGGACAATCAGCCCCAGCATTTT; CDR3: CASKTGTGWDNQPQHF